A selection of T cell receptor beta chains follows, all from one sample in a study of OX40 agonist ivuxolimab in advanced cancers. TCRdb's table, derived via immunoSEQ multiplex PCR, lists solely in-frame clones and lacks some. This table holds over 85,000 clones, 90% to 95% found once. The sequencing here drew on CD4+ or CD8+ T cells sorted from blood, taken in a trial of the OX40 agonist ivuxolimab. All receptors come from an adult with an advanced solid tumor such as melanoma, head and neck, liver or kidney cancer. Each CDR3 is given with its conserved first and last residue. D genes are given only for firm matches. Not every row has a clone size; where given, it reads once, few, many or a size class.

J | size | V | D | DNA | CDR3
TRBJ1-4 | once | TRBV5-1 | NA | TGCGCCAGCAGCTCCCGGGACAACCGTAATGAAAAACTGTTTTTT | CASSSRDNRNEKLFF
TRBJ2-3 | NA | TRBV4-1 | NA | TGCGCCAGCAGCCAAGATGTGGGGGGTAGTGGAACAGATACGCAGTATTTT | CASSQDVGGSGTDTQYF
TRBJ2-1 | NA | TRBV21-1 | NA | TGTGCCAGCAGCAAAGGGACTAGCGGGAGTCGGTTGAGCTCCTACAATGAGCAGTTCTTC | CASSKGTSGSRLSSYNEQFF
TRBJ2-7 | NA | TRBV4-1 | NA | TGCGCCAGCAGCCAAGTCATGTTGGGGGCGGGCCCGGGGGAGCAGTACTTC | CASSQVMLGAGPGEQYF
TRBJ2-1 | NA | TRBV19 | NA | TGTGCCAGTAGTATAGATTCAGGACAAGTCAATGAGCAGTTCTTC | CASSIDSGQVNEQFF
TRBJ2-1 | once | TRBV9 | TRBD2 | TGTGCCAGCAGCGTAGCGAGCGGGAACCACAATGAGCAGTTCTTC | CASSVASGNHNEQFF
TRBJ1-2 | NA | TRBV10-3 | NA | TGTGCCATCAGTGAGACAGGTGGTGGCTACACCTTC | CAISETGGGYTF
TRBJ2-2 | NA | TRBV7-2 | TRBD2 | TGTGCCAGCAGCTTAGTCCAGGGCGGGGGCACCGGGGAGCTGTTTTTT | CASSLVQGGGTGELFF
TRBJ2-1 | NA | TRBV7-3 | NA | TGTGCCAGCAGCTTAATAGGGGGACCAAACAATGAGCAGTTCTTC | CASSLIGGPNNEQFF
TRBJ2-5 | NA | TRBV7-2 | TRBD2 | TGTGCCAGCAGCTTCTTGTCGGGCGGGAGGGGAGAGACCCAGTACTTC | CASSFLSGGRGETQYF
TRBJ1-6 | NA | TRBV6-1 | NA | TGTGCCAGCAGGGAACATTCACCCCTCCACTTT | CASREHSPLHF
TRBJ2-2 | once | TRBV6-9 | NA | TGTGCCAGCAGTTACTCGAGGCCGAACACCGGGGAGCTGTTTTTT | CASSYSRPNTGELFF
TRBJ2-7 | NA | TRBV28 | TRBD2 | TGTGCCAGCAAAACGGGACTACGGCAGTACTTC | CASKTGLRQYF
TRBJ2-6 | NA | TRBV11-2 | NA | TGTGCCAGCAGCCTCTGGGGCAGGGACTCTGGGGCCAACGTCCTGACTTTC | CASSLWGRDSGANVLTF
TRBJ2-5 | NA | TRBV7-8 | NA | TGTGCCAGCAGTAGCGGACTCCAAGAGACCCAGTACTTC | CASSSGLQETQYF
TRBJ2-2 | NA | TRBV18 | NA | TGTGCCAGCTCATTTATATCGACAACCGGGGAGCTGTTTTTT | CASSFISTTGELFF
TRBJ2-5 | NA | TRBV6-6 | NA | TGTGCCAGCAGTTCGAACGGGAACCAAGAGACCCAGTACTTC | CASSSNGNQETQYF
TRBJ2-7 | NA | TRBV19 | TRBD2 | TGTGCCAGTAGTCCCGGACTAGCGGGAGTATCCCACGAGCAGTACTTC | CASSPGLAGVSHEQYF
TRBJ2-5 | once | TRBV2 | NA | TGTGCCAGCAGTGGTGACAGCGTTGTGTACTTC | CASSGDSVVYF
TRBJ1-1 | NA | TRBV18 | TRBD1 | TGTGCCAGCTCTCCACTCCGACAGGGCGAGACTGAAGCTTTCTTT | CASSPLRQGETEAFF
TRBJ1-1 | NA | TRBV5-1 | NA | TGCGCCAGCAGCTTGGTGACAGGCGTACTGAACACTGAAGCTTTCTTT | CASSLVTGVLNTEAFF
TRBJ2-5 | NA | TRBV10-2 | NA | TGCGCCAGCAGTGAGTTCCGGGAGAGCCAAGAGACCCAGTACTTC | CASSEFRESQETQYF
TRBJ2-3 | NA | TRBV5-1 | NA | TGCGCCAGCAGCTTGGAGGGTCAGCCAACAGATACGCAGTATTTT | CASSLEGQPTDTQYF
TRBJ2-5 | NA | TRBV25-1 | NA | TGTGCCAGCAGTGATGTTGAGACCCAGTACTTC | CASSDVETQYF
TRBJ2-3 | NA | TRBV7-2 | TRBD1 | TGTGCCAGCAGCTTAGGACAGGGGCGCACAGATACGCAGTATTTT | CASSLGQGRTDTQYF
TRBJ2-7 | NA | TRBV6-6 | TRBD2 | TGTGCCAGCAGTTACTCGAAGCGGGAGGGCTACGAGCAGTACTTC | CASSYSKREGYEQYF
TRBJ2-1 | NA | TRBV20-1 | NA | TGCAGTGCGACCTACAATGAGCAGTTCTTC | CSATYNEQFF
TRBJ2-1 | NA | TRBV28 | TRBD2 | TGTGCCAGCAGTTCGTCCAATGGACTAGCGGGAGAAAATGAGCAGTTCTTC | CASSSSNGLAGENEQFF
TRBJ2-7 | NA | TRBV30 | NA | TGTGCCTGGAGTGCCGGACAGCACGAGCAGTACTTC | CAWSAGQHEQYF
TRBJ1-6 | once | TRBV11-2 | TRBD1 | TGTGCCAGCAGCTTCGACAGGGGGAATTCACCCCTCCACTTT | CASSFDRGNSPLHF
TRBJ1-2 | NA | TRBV6-5 | NA | TGTGCCAGCACCAGAACAGGAGCGGGGTACTATGGCTACACCTTC | CASTRTGAGYYGYTF
TRBJ1-2 | NA | TRBV29-1 | TRBD1 | TGCAGCGTCCGGGACAGGGGGAATCTAAATGGCTACACCTTC | CSVRDRGNLNGYTF
TRBJ2-2 | NA | TRBV2 | TRBD1 | TGTGCCAGCCGGACAGGGGGGAACACCGGGGAGCTGTTTTTT | CASRTGGNTGELFF
TRBJ2-7 | NA | TRBV11-2 | NA | TGTGCCAGCAGCTTAATGGCTAGCGTGGCCTACGAGCAGTACTTC | CASSLMASVAYEQYF
TRBJ2-1 | NA | TRBV7-9 | NA | TGTGCCAGCAGCTCGACTGCGGTGGCGGAGCAGTTCTTC | CASSSTAVAEQFF
TRBJ1-5 | NA | TRBV6-5 | NA | TGTGCCAGCAGTCGCTCAGGACAGCCCCAGCATTTT | CASSRSGQPQHF
TRBJ2-1 | NA | TRBV11-1 | TRBD2 | TGTGCCAGCAGCTCCGGACTAGAAGTTGAGCAGTTCTTC | CASSSGLEVEQFF
TRBJ2-1 | once | TRBV11-3 | TRBD2 | TGTGCCAGCAGCTTAAAGCGGGATTTCGACAATGAGCAGTTCTTC | CASSLKRDFDNEQFF
TRBJ2-2 | NA | TRBV7-2 | NA | TGTGCCAGCAGCATTAGAGCTAGAGGTGGGACCGGGGAGCTGTTTTTT | CASSIRARGGTGELFF
TRBJ2-7 | NA | TRBV7-3 | NA | TGTGCCAGCAGCTTGGGGACTTCTAGCTCCTACGAGCAGTACTTC | CASSLGTSSSYEQYF
TRBJ2-3 | NA | TRBV12-5 | NA | TGTGCTAGTGCTAAAGGTACCGGAGGGTTTAGCACAGATACGCAGTATTTT | CASAKGTGGFSTDTQYF
TRBJ2-3 | NA | TRBV28 | NA | TGTGCCAGCAGTTTATGGTTTAGCGGAGGCACAGATACGCAGTATTTT | CASSLWFSGGTDTQYF
TRBJ2-3 | NA | TRBV5-8 | NA | TGTGCCAGCAGCACCAAAATGGGTACGCAGTATTTT | CASSTKMGTQYF
TRBJ2-5 | NA | TRBV6-5 | NA | TGTGCCAGCAGTTACCGGGGCTCTAGAGAGACCCAGTACTTC | CASSYRGSRETQYF
TRBJ2-7 | NA | TRBV5-1 | TRBD1 | TGCGCCAGCAGCCCGGGCGACAGGGCCCCCTACGAGCAGTACTTC | CASSPGDRAPYEQYF
TRBJ1-4 | NA | TRBV15 | TRBD1 | TGTGCCACCAGCAGAGGAGGGACAGGCGGGGAAAAACTGTTTTTT | CATSRGGTGGEKLFF
TRBJ1-4 | NA | TRBV28 | NA | TGTGCCACAACGGCAGTTAATGAAAAACTGTTTTTT | CATTAVNEKLFF
TRBJ2-6 | few | TRBV5-1 | NA | TGCGCCAGCAGCTCCCCTTTCCCCTTGACCCTGCGGGGGGCCAACGTCCTGACTTTC | CASSSPFPLTLRGANVLTF
TRBJ2-2 | NA | TRBV5-1 | TRBD1 | TGCGCCAGCAGCACCGGGACAGGGGGTATCACCGGGGAGCTGTTTTTT | CASSTGTGGITGELFF
TRBJ2-7 | NA | TRBV29-1 | TRBD2 | TGCAGCGTTGAACGCAGTGCGGGAGGGAAGTACGAGCAGTACTTC | CSVERSAGGKYEQYF
TRBJ2-3 | NA | TRBV6-5 | TRBD2 | TGTGCCAGCAGTTTGACTAGCGGAACCACAGATACGCAGTATTTT | CASSLTSGTTDTQYF
TRBJ2-3 | once | TRBV28 | TRBD1 | TGTGCCAGCAGCCTCCGGGACAGGGGATACACAGATACGCAGTATTTT | CASSLRDRGYTDTQYF
TRBJ1-4 | NA | TRBV18 | TRBD1 | TGTGCCAGCTCACCGGAGACAGGGGAGGGAGAAAAACTGTTTTTT | CASSPETGEGEKLFF
TRBJ2-1 | NA | TRBV6-1 | NA | TGTGCCTCAAACAGGGAAAGTGACAATGAGCAGTTCTTC | CASNRESDNEQFF
TRBJ1-1 | NA | TRBV5-4 | NA | TGTGCCAGCAGCCCCGGACAAAAAACTGAAGCTTTCTTT | CASSPGQKTEAFF
TRBJ1-1 | NA | TRBV7-2 | NA | TGTGCCAGCAGCTCAACCGGAGCGAACACTGAAGCTTTCTTT | CASSSTGANTEAFF
TRBJ2-5 | NA | TRBV5-1 | TRBD2 | TGCGCCAGCAGCTTGTTCGCGGGAGTATGGACCCAGTACTTC | CASSLFAGVWTQYF